Listed below are T cell receptor beta chains from one sample, sequenced in a study of blood T cell repertoires in COVID-19. Here immunoSEQ multiplex PCR was the method, and the copy in TCRdb shows in-frame clones only, minus some. Among approximately 40,000 clones listed, around 87% were seen once. Sequencing input: peripheral blood. These receptors were taken from a man between 60 and 75 years old with acute or convalescent COVID-19. CDR3s leave out the opening cysteine and the closing phenylalanine or tryptophan. Each record gives: J gene, V gene, CDR3 length, clone size, CDR3 protein. Expanded clones are given a class, and other clones once, few, many or no size at all.

j_call: TRBJ1-3; v_call: TRBV9; cdr3_length: 15; clone_size: .; cdr3_aa: ASSKLGHGGSGNTIY
j_call: TRBJ2-7; v_call: TRBV19; cdr3_length: 14; clone_size: .; cdr3_aa: ASSKAGTSGFYEQY
j_call: TRBJ1-2; v_call: TRBV6-6; cdr3_length: 11; clone_size: .; cdr3_aa: ASSPRENYGYT
j_call: TRBJ1-4; v_call: TRBV10-3; cdr3_length: 12; clone_size: .; cdr3_aa: AISDSRTNEKLF
j_call: TRBJ2-1; v_call: TRBV28; cdr3_length: 15; clone_size: .; cdr3_aa: ASSLSSGRPSYNEQF
j_call: TRBJ1-1; v_call: TRBV14; cdr3_length: 11; clone_size: .; cdr3_aa: ASSSQPNTEAF
j_call: TRBJ2-5; v_call: TRBV27; cdr3_length: 14; clone_size: .; cdr3_aa: ASSLWSVKGQGTQY
j_call: TRBJ2-2; v_call: TRBV28; cdr3_length: 11; clone_size: .; cdr3_aa: ASSYGPTGELF
j_call: TRBJ2-7; v_call: TRBV27; cdr3_length: 12; clone_size: .; cdr3_aa: ASSRGQAFYEQY
j_call: TRBJ1-2; v_call: TRBV28; cdr3_length: 14; clone_size: .; cdr3_aa: ASIHRGPPTNYGYT
j_call: TRBJ1-1; v_call: TRBV12-3/TRBV12-4; cdr3_length: 11; clone_size: .; cdr3_aa: ASSLERNTEAF
j_call: TRBJ2-1; v_call: TRBV9; cdr3_length: 14; clone_size: .; cdr3_aa: ASSPPPGQSGNEQF
j_call: TRBJ2-7; v_call: TRBV10-3; cdr3_length: 11; clone_size: .; cdr3_aa: ATSGTGDHEQY
j_call: TRBJ1-6; v_call: TRBV2; cdr3_length: 14; clone_size: .; cdr3_aa: ASSGVRLPSYSPLH
j_call: TRBJ2-5; v_call: TRBV5-4; cdr3_length: 14; clone_size: .; cdr3_aa: ASSFPGLATQETQY
j_call: TRBJ2-5; v_call: TRBV5-6; cdr3_length: 14; clone_size: .; cdr3_aa: ASSDPGTSGRKAQY
j_call: TRBJ2-1; v_call: TRBV19; cdr3_length: 12; clone_size: .; cdr3_aa: ASSLPGGAVEQF
j_call: TRBJ1-1; v_call: TRBV5-6; cdr3_length: 12; clone_size: few; cdr3_aa: ASSLLTGGTEAF
j_call: TRBJ1-2; v_call: TRBV28; cdr3_length: 12; clone_size: .; cdr3_aa: ASSQGTGGRGYT
j_call: TRBJ1-5; v_call: TRBV10-2; cdr3_length: 13; clone_size: .; cdr3_aa: ASRRQDALNQPQH
j_call: TRBJ2-2; v_call: TRBV5-1; cdr3_length: 13; clone_size: .; cdr3_aa: ASSWDSQNTGELF
j_call: TRBJ1-1; v_call: TRBV10-2; cdr3_length: 14; clone_size: .; cdr3_aa: ATETILGTGVSEAF
j_call: TRBJ2-2; v_call: TRBV19; cdr3_length: 11; clone_size: .; cdr3_aa: ASSNRGPGELF
j_call: TRBJ1-2; v_call: TRBV6-5; cdr3_length: 11; clone_size: .; cdr3_aa: ASSLQGAGGYT
j_call: TRBJ2-3; v_call: TRBV9; cdr3_length: 15; clone_size: once; cdr3_aa: ASSVAPTSGRLDTQY